Presented here are 32 T cell receptor beta chains from one specimen sequenced in a study of T cell changes during pregnancy in multiple sclerosis. Method: immunoSEQ multiplex PCR; TCRdb's copy keeps in-frame clones and lacks some. The table shows tens of thousands of clones, with 85% to 95% occurring only once. Specimen: peripheral blood, collected in the third trimester of pregnancy. These receptors were collected from a female donor in good health, enrolled as a control in a pregnancy study.

J is TRBJ2-1 and V is TRBV4-3; 13 positions agree with TRBD2. V shed 3 bases, J shed 9 bases, and the junction held 14 bases outside the gene matches. The germline V gene encodes CDR1 LGHNA and CDR2 YSLEER. CDR3 size: 18 residues. The CDR3 nucleotides are TGCGCCAGCAGCCACCCCGAGAGGACTAGCGGGAGATTAGGTGAGCAGTTCTTC. The encoded protein is CASSHPERTSGRLGEQFF.

The V and J genes are TRBV4-1 and TRBJ2-7; D possibly corresponds to TRBD2 (6 bases). Germline assignment: CDR1 MGHRA and CDR2 YSYEKL. The CDR3 runs 15 residues. V gave up 0 bases and J gave up 3 bases, with 12 bases separating them. The CDR3 DNA reads as TGCGCCAGCAGCCAAGAACGGGGGACGGGCTACGAGCAGTACTTC. Translating it yields CASSQERGTGYEQYF.

V is TRBV25-1 and J is TRBJ1-2, with a weak D call TRBD1 (6 bases). The germline CDR1 and CDR2 sequences are MGHDK and SYGVNS. This CDR3 is 14 amino acids long. V was trimmed by 2 bases and J by 4 bases, leaving 11 bases between them. The CDR3 here is CASSEEGGFYGYTF. The CDR3, as DNA: TGTGCCAGCAGTGAAGAAGGGGGATTCTATGGCTACACCTTC.

V is TRBV19 and J is TRBJ1-1; 8 positions agree with TRBD1. The junction had 8 bases not matched to a gene; V was cut back by 7 bases and J by 4 bases. This CDR3 comprises 14 residues. CDR1 LNHDA and CDR2 SQIVND come from the germline V gene (reference sequence). CDR3 loop: CASKWGQAGTEAFF. The CDR3 coding sequence is TGTGCCAGTAAGTGGGGACAGGCGGGCACTGAAGCTTTCTTT.

This clone was seen a single time. This chain connects TRBV6-6 to TRBJ2-1; unclear D gene. This CDR3 has 15 amino acids. Germline values: CDR1 MNHNY, CDR2 SVGAGI (reference sequence). Trimming took 7 bases from V and 0 from J, leaving 13 bases between them. The CDR3 bases are TGTGCCAGCATAGAAGACACAAGCTCCTACAATGAGCAGTTCTTC. This encodes CASIEDTSSYNEQFF.

The chain carries TRBV29-1 and TRBJ2-5; 8 bases are shared with TRBD1. Germline V gene sequence: CDR1 SQVTM, CDR2 ANQGSEA. This CDR3 is built from 13 residues. The V and J ends lost 2 bases and 5 bases, in that order; junction bases with no gene match: 4. The CDR3 region is CSVEQGARETQYF. The CDR3 DNA sequence: TGCAGCGTTGAACAGGGGGCACGGGAGACCCAGTACTTC.

This chain links TRBV19 with TRBJ2-1; 10 nucleotides line up with TRBD1. Germline V gene lookup returns CDR1 LNHDA and CDR2 SQIVND (reference sequence). This CDR3 spans 14 amino acids. V shed 6 bases and J 7 bases; nucleotides not matched to a gene: 6. The CDR3 DNA follows: TGTGCCAGTAGGGACAGGGGGGAGAGAAATGAGCAGTTCTTC. Amino acids: CASRDRGERNEQFF.

The chain has TRBV7-8 and TRBJ1-6, with D maybe TRBD1 (5 bases). The CDR3 consists of 15 residues. Per the germline V gene, CDR1 is SGHVS and CDR2 is FQNEAQ. The V end lost 1 base, the J end lost 10 bases, and 14 bases lay between the germline ends. CDR3: CASSLVSDSRSPLHF. As DNA, the CDR3 is TGTGCCAGCAGCTTAGTAAGTGACAGTAGGTCACCCCTCCACTTT. The full variable domain, completed using reference TRBV7-8 and TRBJ1-6, is GAGVSQSPRYKVAKRGQDVALRCDPISGHVSLFWYQQALGQGPEFLTYFQNEAQLDKSGLPSDRFFAERPEGSVSTLKIQRTQQEDSAVYLCASSLVSDSRSPLHFGNGTRLTVT.

The chain combines TRBV10-2 with TRBJ2-5; 10 nucleotides align to TRBD2. The CDR3 spans 15 residues. Trimming at V came to 2 bases and at J to 5 bases, leaving 5 bases not matched to a gene. The germline V gene has CDR1 WSHSY and CDR2 SAAADI. CDR3 amino acids: CASSETSGIQETQYF. In DNA, the CDR3 is TGCGCCAGCAGTGAGACTAGCGGGATTCAGGAGACCCAGTACTTC.

V usage is TRBV18 and J usage is TRBJ2-5, with D perhaps TRBD2 (6 bases). The CDR3 has 14 amino acids. The germline V gene has CDR1 KGHSH and CDR2 LQKENI. V lost 3 bases to trimming and J lost 5 bases, with 13 bases between them. CDR3 sequence: CASSPQGRRETQYF. The CDR3 DNA reads as TGTGCCAGCTCACCGCAAGGGAGGAGGGAGACCCAGTACTTC.

This chain uses TRBV7-8 with TRBJ1-6, with a weak D call TRBD1 (6 bases). V shed 1 base and J shed 10 bases, with 14 bases lying between them. The germline CDR1 and CDR2 sequences are SGHVS and FQNEAQ. CDR3 size: 15 residues. The CDR3 region is CASSLGQTGRSPLHF. Written as DNA, the CDR3 is TGTGCCAGCAGCTTAGGGCAGACAGGACGATCACCCCTCCACTTT.

This chain connects TRBV29-1 to TRBJ2-5, with 11 nucleotides matching TRBD2. V shed 5 bases and J 5 bases; nucleotides not matched to a gene: 13. Germline V gene lookup returns CDR1 SQVTM and CDR2 ANQGSEA. This CDR3 has 16 residues. The CDR3 is CSVLTSGGAMVETQYF. The CDR3 bases are TGCAGCGTTCTAACTAGCGGGGGAGCCATGGTTGAGACCCAGTACTTC.

V gene TRBV28 combines with J gene TRBJ1-2; 7 bases align to TRBD1. The trim removed 7 bases at V and 0 bases at J, leaving 11 bases unmatched. CDR3 length equals 16 residues. From germline, CDR1 is MDHEN and CDR2 SYDVKM. The CDR3 reads CASTFLRQGSNYGYTF. The CDR3 region has the DNA TGTGCCAGCACCTTCCTACGACAGGGTTCTAACTATGGCTACACCTTC.

The chain combines TRBV18 with TRBJ2-7; 8 positions agree with TRBD2. V dropped 6 bases and J dropped 4; count of bases not matched to a gene: 11. Germline V lookup: CDR1 KGHSH, CDR2 LQKENI. The CDR3 totals 15 residues. CDR3 region: CASSPGGGSGYEQYF. CDR3 in DNA: TGTGCCAGCTCTCCGGGGGGGGGATCGGGATACGAGCAGTACTTC.

The chain carries TRBV28 and TRBJ2-7; D may be TRBD2 (6 bases). The germline V gene encodes CDR1 MDHEN and CDR2 SYDVKM. The CDR3 has 15 amino acids. V lost 5 bases and J lost 0, with 14 bases in between. The CDR3: CASSPGTSFSYEQYF. CDR3 bases: TGTGCCAGCAGTCCTGGGACTTCTTTCTCCTACGAGCAGTACTTC.

V gene TRBV5-1 combines with J gene TRBJ2-7; no reliable D call. The CDR3 extends over 13 amino acids. CDR1 is SGHRS and CDR2 is YFSETQ in the germline V gene. The V end lost 4 bases, the J end lost 1 base, and 9 bases lay between the germline ends. The chain's CDR3 is CASSQVASYEQYF. The CDR3 DNA reads TGCGCCAGCAGCCAGGTGGCGTCCTACGAGCAGTACTTC.

The chain recombines TRBV27 with TRBJ1-4; D is ambiguous. The germline gives CDR1 MNHEY, CDR2 SMNVEV (reference sequence). V lost 6 bases and J 8 bases, leaving 13 bases between the germline ends. The length of the CDR3 is 13 residues. CDR3 in amino acids: CASRESMREKLFF. CDR3 bases: TGTGCCAGCAGGGAAAGTATGAGGGAAAAACTGTTTTTT.

The chain is built from TRBV6-5 and TRBJ1-2; D perhaps matches TRBD1 (6 bases). There are 13 residues in the CDR3. The ends were cut back, 6 bases at V and 2 bases at J, with 10 bases in the middle. The germline CDR1 and CDR2 sequences are MNHEY and SVGAGI. This chain's CDR3 is CASSLTGNYGYTF. The CDR3 DNA is TGTGCCAGCAGCCTGACAGGAAACTATGGCTACACCTTC.

The genes are TRBV5-1 and TRBJ2-1; weak D call: TRBD2 (7 bases). V was clipped by 2 bases and J by 7 bases, with 16 bases between them. Germline values: CDR1 SGHRS, CDR2 YFSETQ. The CDR3 is 15 amino acids. The CDR3 coding sequence is TGCGCCAGCAGCTTCGGGGGGCCCAAGGCTAATGAGCAGTTCTTC. Translating gives CASSFGGPKANEQFF.

The V and J genes are TRBV27 and TRBJ2-1; TRBD2 matches 11 bases. The CDR3 is made up of 14 amino acids. Unmatched junction bases numbered 5, after V lost 7 bases and J lost 6 bases. The V gene's germline CDR1 is MNHEY and CDR2 SMNVEV (reference sequence). CDR3 in amino acids: CASTSGGSFNEQFF. The CDR3 bases are TGTGCCAGCACTAGCGGGGGGTCTTTCAATGAGCAGTTCTTC.

The chain carries TRBV7-2 and TRBJ1-1, with a tentative D call TRBD1 (6 bases). Trimming pared 3 bases from V and 0 bases from J, leaving 8 bases between. This CDR3 is built from 14 residues. Germline V gene lookup returns CDR1 SGHTA and CDR2 FQGNSA. CDR3 nucleotides: TGTGCCAGCAGCTTTGGGACAATGAACACTGAAGCTTTCTTT. It encodes CASSFGTMNTEAFF.

This chain joins TRBV7-6 and TRBJ1-3; D remains ambiguous. The CDR3 contains 12 residues. The germline CDR1 and CDR2 sequences are SGHVS and FNYEAQ. Trimming left V 5 bases short and J 8 bases short, with 10 bases between. The CDR3 here is CASSPGTDTIYF. The CDR3 nucleotides read TGTGCCAGCAGCCCCGGTACGGACACCATATATTTT.

CDR3 coding DNA: TGTGCCAGCAGTTTATTGGGGGGGACAGATACGCAGTATTTT. It yields the protein CASSLLGGTDTQYF. The V call is TRBV27, the J call TRBJ2-3; 7 bases line up with TRBD2. The ends lost 1 base at V and 3 bases at J; junction bases unmatched: 1. The CDR3 extends over 14 amino acids. CDR1 MNHEY and CDR2 SMNVEV come from the germline V gene (reference sequence).

The chain joins TRBV7-3 to TRBJ2-1; D possibly corresponds to TRBD1 (6 bases). Germline V gene sequence: CDR1 SGHTA, CDR2 FQGTGA. The CDR3 is 15 residues long. Trimming took 2 bases from V and 5 from J, leaving 13 bases between them. The CDR3 protein is CASSLSGQFHNEQFF. CDR3 nucleotides: TGTGCCAGCAGCTTATCCGGACAGTTCCACAATGAGCAGTTCTTC.

This clone has just one count. V is TRBV13 and J is TRBJ2-5; D is unresolved. CDR1 is PRHDT, CDR2 FYEKMQ, per germline (reference sequence). Trimming took off 1 base at V and 2 bases at J, with 11 bases between the two ends. The CDR3 runs to 15 residues. This CDR3 reads CASSLDFGIQETQYF. The CDR3 DNA follows: TGTGCCAGCAGCTTAGATTTCGGTATACAAGAGACCCAGTACTTC.

The rearrangement links TRBV4-2 to TRBJ2-3; tentatively, D is TRBD2 (7 bases). Germline values: CDR1 LGHNA, CDR2 YNFKEQ. V shed 0 bases and J shed 5 bases, with 15 bases lying between them. CDR3 length equals 16 residues. In nucleotides, the CDR3 is TGTGCCAGCAGCCAAGATACGGGGGGCCGGATAGATACGCAGTATTTT. Amino acid sequence: CASSQDTGGRIDTQYF.

The chain combines TRBV19 with TRBJ1-2; possibly TRBD1 for D (5 bases). Germline assignment: CDR1 LNHDA and CDR2 SQIVND (reference sequence). V shed 3 bases and J shed 4 bases, with 15 bases lying between them. CDR3 size: 15 residues. CDR3 region: CASSILLAGIYGYTF. CDR3 DNA sequence: TGTGCCAGTAGTATTCTCCTGGCAGGGATCTATGGCTACACCTTC.

This sequence joins TRBV7-2 and TRBJ2-1, with TRBD1 matching 8 bases. The germline V gene has CDR1 SGHTA and CDR2 FQGNSA. The CDR3 is 15 residues long. The J segment lost 1 base and the V segment lost 6 bases, leaving 5 bases of the junction unmatched. The DNA of the CDR3 is TGTGCCAGCAGTTCTGACAGGGGATCCTACAATGAGCAGTTCTTC. It specifies CASSSDRGSYNEQFF.

The chain joins TRBV6-5 to TRBJ2-1, with D perhaps matching TRBD2 (6 bases). Germline V gene data show CDR1 as MNHEY and CDR2 as SVGAGI. The CDR3 consists of 13 residues. V dropped 2 bases and J dropped 5 bases, with 7 bases sitting between them. The CDR3 protein is CASSYGGNNEQFF. Here the CDR3 DNA reads TGTGCCAGCAGTTACGGGGGGAACAATGAGCAGTTCTTC.

The chain links TRBV19 to TRBJ2-3; 13 bases agree with TRBD2. The V gene's germline CDR1 is LNHDA and CDR2 SQIVND (reference sequence). V lost 6 bases and J lost 7; bases outside the gene matches: 4. The CDR3 is made up of 14 amino acids. The CDR3 DNA reads TGTGCCAGTAGCCCACTAGCGGGGGGGAATACGCAGTATTTT. Translated, it gives CASSPLAGGNTQYF.

The J gene is TRBJ1-1, the V gene TRBV4-1, with 11 bases identical to TRBD1. The J segment lost 5 bases and the V segment lost 0 bases, leaving 5 bases of the junction unmatched. CDR3 length: 16 residues. CDR1 MGHRA and CDR2 YSYEKL come from the germline V gene. CDR3 region: CASSQDIGTGGTEAFF. CDR3 DNA: TGCGCCAGCAGCCAAGATATTGGGACAGGGGGGACTGAAGCTTTCTTT.

The chain employs TRBV7-9 and TRBJ2-7, with TRBD2 matching over 11 bases. The trim removed 4 bases at V and 6 bases at J, leaving 5 bases unmatched. Germline V gene sequence: CDR1 SEHNR, CDR2 FQNEAQ (reference sequence). The CDR3 contains 14 residues. This chain's CDR3 is CASSSTSGSAEQYF. The DNA for the CDR3 is TGTGCCAGCAGCTCAACTAGCGGGAGCGCCGAGCAGTACTTC.